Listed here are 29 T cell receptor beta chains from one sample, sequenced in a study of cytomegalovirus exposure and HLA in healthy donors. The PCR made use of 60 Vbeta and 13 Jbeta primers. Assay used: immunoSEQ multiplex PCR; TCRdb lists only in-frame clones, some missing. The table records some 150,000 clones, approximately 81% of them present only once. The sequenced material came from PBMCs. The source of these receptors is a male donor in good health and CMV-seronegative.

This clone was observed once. The CDR3 reads CSVGQADTQYF. In DNA form, the CDR3 reads TGCAGCGTTGGTCAGGCAGATACGCAGTATTTT. The V gene is TRBV29-1, the J gene TRBJ2-3; the D is unclear. Germline CDR1 reads SQVTM; CDR2 reads ANQGSEA. Trimming took off 4 bases at V and 4 bases at J, with 6 bases between the two ends. This CDR3 spans 11 amino acids.

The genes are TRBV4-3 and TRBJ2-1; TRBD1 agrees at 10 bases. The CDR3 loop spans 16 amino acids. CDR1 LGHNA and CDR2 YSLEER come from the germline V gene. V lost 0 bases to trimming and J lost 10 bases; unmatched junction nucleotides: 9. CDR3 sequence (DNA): TGCGCCAGCAGCCAAGATTGGGACAGGGGCGTCCGGGAGCAGTTCTTC. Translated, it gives CASSQDWDRGVREQFF.

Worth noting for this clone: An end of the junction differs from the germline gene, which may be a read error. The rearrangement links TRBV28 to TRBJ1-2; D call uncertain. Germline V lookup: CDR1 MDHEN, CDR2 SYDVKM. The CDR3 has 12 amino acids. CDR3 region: CVSSPGWYGYTF. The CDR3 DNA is TGTGTCAGCAGTCCCGGGTGGTATGGCTACACCTTC.

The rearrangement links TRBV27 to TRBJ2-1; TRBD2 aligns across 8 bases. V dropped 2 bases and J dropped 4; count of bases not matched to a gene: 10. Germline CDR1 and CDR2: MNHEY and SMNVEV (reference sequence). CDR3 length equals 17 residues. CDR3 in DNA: TGTGCCAGCAGTTTAATACCGAGCGGGGGATTATACAATGAGCAGTTCTTC. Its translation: CASSLIPSGGLYNEQFF.

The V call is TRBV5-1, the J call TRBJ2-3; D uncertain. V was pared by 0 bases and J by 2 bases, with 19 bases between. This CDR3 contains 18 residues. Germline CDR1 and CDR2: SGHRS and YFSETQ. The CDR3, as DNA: TGCGCCAGCAGCTTGGAGACCCCAGGCCCGACCATCACAGATACGCAGTATTTT. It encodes CASSLETPGPTITDTQYF.

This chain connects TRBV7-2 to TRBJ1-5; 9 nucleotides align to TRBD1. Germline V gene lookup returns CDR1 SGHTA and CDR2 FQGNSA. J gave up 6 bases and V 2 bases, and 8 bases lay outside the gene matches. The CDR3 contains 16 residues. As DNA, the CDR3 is TGTGCCAGCAGCTTATATTTCGGGACAGGGACTCAGCCCCAGCATTTT. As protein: CASSLYFGTGTQPQHF. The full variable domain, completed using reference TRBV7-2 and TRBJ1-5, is GAGVSQSPSNKVTEKGKDVELRCDPISGHTALYWYRQSLGQGLEFLIYFQGNSAPDKSGLPSDRFSAERTGGSVSTLTIQRTQQEDSAVYLCASSLYFGTGTQPQHFGDGTRLSIL.

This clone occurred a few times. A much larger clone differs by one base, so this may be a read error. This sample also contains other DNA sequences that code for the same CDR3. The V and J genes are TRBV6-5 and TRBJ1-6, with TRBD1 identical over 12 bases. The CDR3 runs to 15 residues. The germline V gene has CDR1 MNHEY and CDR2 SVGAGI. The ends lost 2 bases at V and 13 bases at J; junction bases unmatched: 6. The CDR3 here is CASSYTGTGGSPLHF. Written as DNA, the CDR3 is TGTGCCAGCAGTTACACCGGGACAGGGGGCTCCCCCCTCCACTTT.

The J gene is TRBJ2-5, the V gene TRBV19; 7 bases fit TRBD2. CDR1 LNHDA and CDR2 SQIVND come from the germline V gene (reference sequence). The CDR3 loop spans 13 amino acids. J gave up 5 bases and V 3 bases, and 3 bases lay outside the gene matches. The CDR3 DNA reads TGTGCCAGTAGTATCGCGGGAGTGGAGACCCAGTACTTC. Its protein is CASSIAGVETQYF.

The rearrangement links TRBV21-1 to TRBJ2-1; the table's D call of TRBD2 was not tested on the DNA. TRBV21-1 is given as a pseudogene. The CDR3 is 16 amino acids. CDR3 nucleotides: TGTGCCAGCAAACGGACTAGCGGGGGGGCGGTCAATGAGCAGTTCTTC. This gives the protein CASKRTSGGAVNEQFF.

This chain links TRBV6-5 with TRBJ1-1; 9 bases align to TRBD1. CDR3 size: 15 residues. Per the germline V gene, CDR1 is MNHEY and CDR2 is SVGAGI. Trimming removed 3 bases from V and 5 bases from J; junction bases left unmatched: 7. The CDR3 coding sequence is TGTGCCAGCAGTTATCGGACAGGGGAGAGGACTGAAGCTTTCTTT. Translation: CASSYRTGERTEAFF.

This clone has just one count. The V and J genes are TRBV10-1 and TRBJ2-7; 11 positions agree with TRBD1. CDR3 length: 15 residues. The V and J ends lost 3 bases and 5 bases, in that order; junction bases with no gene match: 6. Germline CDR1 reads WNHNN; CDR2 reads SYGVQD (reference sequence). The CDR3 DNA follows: TGCGCCAGCAGTGAACCGGGACAGGGGGTCCACGAGCAGTACTTC. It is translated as CASSEPGQGVHEQYF.

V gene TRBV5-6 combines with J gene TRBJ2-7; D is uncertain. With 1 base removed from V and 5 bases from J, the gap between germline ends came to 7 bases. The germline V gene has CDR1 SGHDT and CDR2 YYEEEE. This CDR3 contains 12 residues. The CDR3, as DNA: TGTGCCAGCAGCTTGTCGTTTAACGAGCAGTACTTC. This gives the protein CASSLSFNEQYF. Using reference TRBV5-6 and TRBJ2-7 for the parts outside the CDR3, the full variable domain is DAGVTQSPTHLIKTRGQQVTLRCSPKSGHDTVSWYQQALGQGPQFIFQYYEEEERQRGNFPDRFSGHQFPNYSSELNVNALLLGDSALYLCASSLSFNEQYFGPGTRLTVT.

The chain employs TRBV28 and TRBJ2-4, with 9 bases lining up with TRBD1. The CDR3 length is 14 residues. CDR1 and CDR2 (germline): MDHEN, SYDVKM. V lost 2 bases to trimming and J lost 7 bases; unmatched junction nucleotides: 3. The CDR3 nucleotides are TGTGCCAGCAGTTTACCGGGACAGGGTAACATTCAGTACTTC. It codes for CASSLPGQGNIQYF.

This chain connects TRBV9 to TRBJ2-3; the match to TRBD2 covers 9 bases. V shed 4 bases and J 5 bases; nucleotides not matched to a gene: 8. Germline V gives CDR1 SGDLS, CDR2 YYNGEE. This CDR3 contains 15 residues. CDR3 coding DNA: TGTGCCAGCAGCTTCCAAGCGGGAGGAGGAGATACGCAGTATTTT. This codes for CASSFQAGGGDTQYF.

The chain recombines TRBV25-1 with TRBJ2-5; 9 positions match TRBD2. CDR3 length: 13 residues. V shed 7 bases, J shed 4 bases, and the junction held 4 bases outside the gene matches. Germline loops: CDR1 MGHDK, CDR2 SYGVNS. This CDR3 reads CASNKLAGETQYF. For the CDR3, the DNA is TGTGCCAGCAATAAACTAGCGGGAGAGACCCAGTACTTC.

Here the CDR3 reads CASSFQMLAEETQYF. The CDR3 DNA sequence: TGTGCCAGCAGTTTCCAGATGCTAGCGGAAGAGACCCAGTACTTC. The chain employs TRBV6-5 and TRBJ2-5, with TRBD2 matching 7 bases. Germline values: CDR1 MNHEY, CDR2 SVGAGI. The V segment lost 4 bases and the J segment 3 bases; nucleotides outside the gene matches: 8. The CDR3 runs to 15 residues.

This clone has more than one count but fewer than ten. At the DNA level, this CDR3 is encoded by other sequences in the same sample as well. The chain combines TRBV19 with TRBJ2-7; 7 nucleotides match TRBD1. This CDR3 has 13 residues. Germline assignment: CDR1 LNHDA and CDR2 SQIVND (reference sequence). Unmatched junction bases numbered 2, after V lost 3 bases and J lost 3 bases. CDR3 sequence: CASSIGDSYEQYF. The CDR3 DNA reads TGTGCCAGTAGTATCGGGGACAGCTACGAGCAGTACTTC.

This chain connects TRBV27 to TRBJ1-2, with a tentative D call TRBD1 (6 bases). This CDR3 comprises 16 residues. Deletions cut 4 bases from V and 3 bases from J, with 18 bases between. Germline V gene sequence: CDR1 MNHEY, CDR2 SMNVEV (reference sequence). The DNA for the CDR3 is TGTGCCAGCAGTTCTCGCTTGGACAGATTCCACTATGGCTACACCTTC. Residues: CASSSRLDRFHYGYTF.

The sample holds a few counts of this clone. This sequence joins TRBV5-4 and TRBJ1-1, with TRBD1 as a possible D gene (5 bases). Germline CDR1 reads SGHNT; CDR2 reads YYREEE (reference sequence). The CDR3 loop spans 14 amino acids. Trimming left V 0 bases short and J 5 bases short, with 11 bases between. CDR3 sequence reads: CASSLVGVGTEAFF. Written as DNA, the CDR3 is TGTGCCAGCAGCTTGGTAGGGGTCGGAACTGAAGCTTTCTTT.

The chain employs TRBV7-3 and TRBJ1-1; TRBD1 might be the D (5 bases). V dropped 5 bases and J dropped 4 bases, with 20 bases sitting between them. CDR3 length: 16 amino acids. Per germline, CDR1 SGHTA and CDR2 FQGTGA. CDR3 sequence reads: CASSPSVGYQGTEAFF. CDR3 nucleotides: TGTGCCAGCAGCCCCTCGGTGGGGTATCAGGGCACTGAAGCTTTCTTT.

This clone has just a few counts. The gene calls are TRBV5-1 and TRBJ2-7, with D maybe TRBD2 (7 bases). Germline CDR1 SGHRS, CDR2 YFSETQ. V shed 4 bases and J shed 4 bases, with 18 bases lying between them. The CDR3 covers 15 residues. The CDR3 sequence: CASSQEGGEWYEQYF. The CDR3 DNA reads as TGCGCCAGCAGCCAGGAGGGGGGGGAATGGTACGAGCAGTACTTC.

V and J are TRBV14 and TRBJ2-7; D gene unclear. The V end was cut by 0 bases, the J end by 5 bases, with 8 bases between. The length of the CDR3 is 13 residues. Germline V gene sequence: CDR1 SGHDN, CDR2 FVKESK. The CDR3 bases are TGTGCCAGCAGCCAAGACGACTTCCACGAGCAGTACTTC. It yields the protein CASSQDDFHEQYF.

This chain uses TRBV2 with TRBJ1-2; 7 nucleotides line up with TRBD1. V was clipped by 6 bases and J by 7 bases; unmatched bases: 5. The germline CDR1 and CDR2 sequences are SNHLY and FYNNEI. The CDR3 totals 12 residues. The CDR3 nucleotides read TGTGCCAGCAGCCTCAGGGACAGTGGCTACACCTTC. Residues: CASSLRDSGYTF.

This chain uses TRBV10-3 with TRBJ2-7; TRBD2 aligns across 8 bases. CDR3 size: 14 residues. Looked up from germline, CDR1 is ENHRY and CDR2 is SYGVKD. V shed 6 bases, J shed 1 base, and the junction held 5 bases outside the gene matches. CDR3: CAISQLAASYEQYF. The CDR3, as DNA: TGTGCCATCAGCCAACTAGCGGCTTCCTACGAGCAGTACTTC.

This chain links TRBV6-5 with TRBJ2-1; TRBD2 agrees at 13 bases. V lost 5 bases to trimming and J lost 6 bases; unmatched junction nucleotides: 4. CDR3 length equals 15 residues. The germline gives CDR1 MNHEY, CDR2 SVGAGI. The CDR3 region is CASSPGLAGFNEQFF. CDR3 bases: TGTGCCAGCAGTCCGGGACTAGCGGGATTCAATGAGCAGTTCTTC.

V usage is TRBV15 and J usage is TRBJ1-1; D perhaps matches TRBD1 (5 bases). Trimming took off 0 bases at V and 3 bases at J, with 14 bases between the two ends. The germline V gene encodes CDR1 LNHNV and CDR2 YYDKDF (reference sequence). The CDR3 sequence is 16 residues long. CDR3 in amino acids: CATSRDPPPRDTEAFF. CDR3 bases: TGTGCCACCAGCAGAGATCCCCCCCCCAGGGACACTGAAGCTTTCTTT.

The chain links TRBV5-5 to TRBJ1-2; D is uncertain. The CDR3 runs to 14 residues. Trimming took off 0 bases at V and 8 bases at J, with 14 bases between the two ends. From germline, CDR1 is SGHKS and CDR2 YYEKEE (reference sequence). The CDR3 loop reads CASSLEKQIGGYTF. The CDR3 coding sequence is TGTGCCAGCAGCTTGGAGAAACAGATAGGCGGCTACACCTTC.

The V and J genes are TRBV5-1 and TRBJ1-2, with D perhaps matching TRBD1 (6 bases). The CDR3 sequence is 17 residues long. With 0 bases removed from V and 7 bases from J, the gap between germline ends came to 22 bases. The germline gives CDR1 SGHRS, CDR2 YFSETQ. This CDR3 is CASSLDAGGGLYSGYTF. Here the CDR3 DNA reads TGCGCCAGCAGCTTGGATGCCGGGGGGGGCCTCTATTCTGGCTACACCTTC. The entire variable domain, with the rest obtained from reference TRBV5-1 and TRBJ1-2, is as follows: KAGVTQTPRYLIKTRGQQVTLSCSPISGHRSVSWYQQTPGQGLQFLFEYFSETQRNKGNFPGRFSGRQFSNSRSEMNVSTLELGDSALYLCASSLDAGGGLYSGYTFGSGTRLTVV.

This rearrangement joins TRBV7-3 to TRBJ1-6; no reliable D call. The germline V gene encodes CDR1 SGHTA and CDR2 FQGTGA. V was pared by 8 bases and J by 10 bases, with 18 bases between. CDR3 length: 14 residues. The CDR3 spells CASQGGEARSPLHF. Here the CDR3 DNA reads TGTGCCAGCCAAGGTGGTGAGGCGAGGTCACCCCTCCACTTT.